These 20 T cell receptor beta chains were all obtained from the same sample, sequenced in a study of identical twins. Each CDR3 protein is one row after TCRdb ran MiXCR on the 5' RACE reads. Of roughly 260,000 distinct CDR3 sequences in the sample, 6% to 8.5% were seen once. This sample also belongs to another study, concerning yellow fever vaccine responses in identical twins.

The sequenced sample was CD8+ T cells sorted from blood. The source is a woman between 18 and 30 years old in good health.

V and J are TRBV7-9 and TRBJ2-1; possible D gene TRBD2, 7 bases. CDR3 length: 17 residues. Per the germline V gene, CDR1 is SEHNR and CDR2 is FQNEAQ (reference sequence). Trimming shortened V by 9 bases and J by 4 bases, and 25 bases separated the two germline ends. In nucleotides, the CDR3 is TGTGCCAGTCGGACTAGTAGAAACAATAGGGGGTACAATGAGCAGTTCTTC. Translated: CASRTSRNNRGYNEQFF. The full variable domain, completed using reference TRBV7-9 and TRBJ2-1, is DTGVSQNPRHKITKRGQNVTFRCDPISEHNRLYWYRQTLGQGPEFLTYFQNEAQLEKSRLLSDRFSAERPKGSFSTLEIQRTEQGDSAMYLCASRTSRNNRGYNEQFFGPGTRLTVL.

This chain joins TRBV2 and TRBJ2-7; D gene ambiguous. Trimming cost V 8 bases and J 0 bases, with 17 bases left between them. The CDR3 has 15 amino acids. The germline V gene has CDR1 SNHLY and CDR2 FYNNEI. The CDR3 is CASAERGGISYEQYF. CDR3 nucleotides: TGTGCCAGCGCCGAACGTGGCGGAATCTCCTACGAGCAGTACTTC.

The rearrangement links TRBV7-3 to TRBJ2-2; D remains unclear. The CDR3 is 13 amino acids. V gave up 5 bases and J gave up 0 bases, with 4 bases separating them. Germline CDR1 and CDR2: SGHTA and FQGTGA. In DNA, the CDR3 is TGTGCCAGCAGCGACCCGAACACCGGGGAGCTGTTTTTT. Protein product: CASSDPNTGELFF.

The chain joins TRBV14 to TRBJ1-1; D may be TRBD1 (5 bases). V lost 1 base, J lost 5 bases, and 11 bases lay in between. Germline-derived CDR1 and CDR2 are SGHDN and FVKESK. CDR3 length: 14 amino acids. CDR3 amino acids: CASSQAGTYTEAFF. DNA for the CDR3: TGTGCCAGCAGCCAAGCCGGGACCTATACTGAAGCTTTCTTT.

This clonotype has more than one count but fewer than ten. The chain carries TRBV24-1 and TRBJ2-3, with TRBD1 identical over 10 bases. CDR1 KGHDR and CDR2 SFDVKD come from the germline V gene. V lost 5 bases to trimming and J lost 3 bases; unmatched junction nucleotides: 10. The CDR3 loop spans 17 amino acids. CDR3 coding DNA: TGTGCCACCAGTGGACCTATGGCGGGACAGGGGACAGATACGCAGTATTTT. It specifies CATSGPMAGQGTDTQYF.

This clonotype was detected many times. V is TRBV2 and J is TRBJ2-3, with a possible D match to TRBD2 (5 bases). V was trimmed by 3 bases and J by 2 bases, leaving 12 bases between them. The CDR3 is made up of 15 amino acids. The germline V gene encodes CDR1 SNHLY and CDR2 FYNNEI. The CDR3 DNA reads as TGTGCCAGCAGTGAGAGAGCGGCCGCCACAGATACGCAGTATTTT. It translates to CASSERAAATDTQYF.

In this sample, this clonotype turned up a few times. The V and J genes are TRBV27 and TRBJ1-1, with a possible D match to TRBD1 (5 bases). Trimming cost V 5 bases and J 4 bases, with 20 bases left between them. Germline V gene data show CDR1 as MNHEY and CDR2 as SMNVEV (reference sequence). There are 16 residues in the CDR3. The CDR3 DNA reads TGTGCCAGCAGTCCGTACCTGGCAGGGAGGGGCACTGAAGCTTTCTTT. Translating it yields CASSPYLAGRGTEAFF.

The V call is TRBV13, the J call TRBJ1-2, with D unresolved. V dropped 2 bases and J dropped 0 bases, with 16 bases sitting between them. CDR3 length: 17 residues. CDR1 and CDR2 (germline): PRHDT, FYEKMQ (reference sequence). DNA for the CDR3: TGTGCCAGCAGCTTAATAGGTTCAGAGACCACTAACTATGGCTACACCTTC. Translating it yields CASSLIGSETTNYGYTF.

The CDR3 reads CASSTGGSYEQYF. CDR3 bases: TGTGCCAGCAGCACAGGGGGAAGTTACGAGCAGTACTTC. The chain links TRBV7-6 to TRBJ2-7, with 8 bases that match TRBD1. The CDR3 sequence is 13 residues long. Germline CDR1 and CDR2: SGHVS and FNYEAQ. V lost 5 bases, J lost 4 bases, and 4 bases stayed unmatched. The whole variable domain, filled in from reference TRBV7-6 and TRBJ2-7, reads GAGVSQSPRYKVTKRGQDVALRCDPISGHVSLYWYRQALGQGPEFLTYFNYEAQQDKSGLPNDRFSAERPEGSISTLTIQRTEQRDSAMYRCASSTGGSYEQYFGPGTRLTVT.

This clonotype has ten or more counts. The rearrangement joins TRBV29-1 to TRBJ2-7, with 8 bases aligning to TRBD1. Germline CDR1 SQVTM, CDR2 ANQGSEA. J lost 5 bases, V lost 5 bases, and 14 bases had no gene match. CDR3 length equals 15 residues. The CDR3 loop reads CSVRGVGRGLNEQYF. In DNA form, the CDR3 reads TGCAGCGTTAGGGGTGTGGGCAGGGGGCTCAACGAGCAGTACTTC.

V is TRBV21-1 and J is TRBJ2-7; TRBD1, the table's D call, was not compared with the DNA. TRBV21-1 is a recognized pseudogene. CDR3 length: 14 amino acids. The CDR3 nucleotides are TGTGCCAGCAGCAAAGGGGGGCCAGGTTACGAGCAGTACTTC. Translated: CASSKGGPGYEQYF.

This clonotype showed up just a few times. J is TRBJ2-1 and V is TRBV4-1, with 7 bases that match TRBD1. Germline values: CDR1 MGHRA, CDR2 YSYEKL. The CDR3 is 14 residues long. V gave up 4 bases and J gave up 5 bases; unmatched junction bases: 5. The CDR3, as DNA: TGCGCCAGCAGCCTTCGGGACAGAGACAATGAGCAGTTCTTC. As protein: CASSLRDRDNEQFF.

This clonotype turned up a few times. This chain connects TRBV4-1 to TRBJ2-3; D might be TRBD2 (6 bases). The CDR3 is 16 amino acids. V dropped 1 base and J dropped 4 bases, with 15 bases sitting between them. Germline V gene lookup returns CDR1 MGHRA and CDR2 YSYEKL. CDR3 residues: CASSQVGGVKADTQYF. The CDR3 DNA reads TGCGCCAGCAGCCAAGTAGGCGGGGTCAAGGCAGATACGCAGTATTTT.

The chain joins TRBV4-1 to TRBJ2-5; 10 bases align to TRBD1. CDR3 length: 17 amino acids. J gave up 5 bases and V 5 bases, and 14 bases lay outside the gene matches. CDR1 is MGHRA, CDR2 YSYEKL, per germline. CDR3 coding DNA: TGCGCCAGCAGCTTCCTCCCACGGGACAGGGGTCAGGAGACCCAGTACTTC. Protein sequence: CASSFLPRDRGQETQYF.

This clonotype was observed many times. CDR3 protein: CASSFGGGINEQFF. In DNA, the CDR3 is TGTGCCAGCAGTTTCGGCGGGGGAATCAATGAGCAGTTCTTC. This chain connects TRBV12-3 or TRBV12-4 to TRBJ2-1, with 7 positions matching TRBD2. V lost 3 bases, J lost 6 bases, and 5 bases stayed unmatched. This CDR3 has 14 amino acids.

This chain connects TRBV28 to TRBJ2-5; no clear D gene. The germline V gene encodes CDR1 MDHEN and CDR2 SYDVKM. Trimming took 5 bases from V and 3 from J, leaving 7 bases between them. This CDR3 has 12 residues. The CDR3 sequence is CASSQDEETQYF. CDR3 bases: TGTGCCAGCAGTCAAGATGAAGAGACCCAGTACTTC.

The chain combines TRBV5-6 with TRBJ2-7, with a weak D call TRBD1 (5 bases). Germline assignment: CDR1 SGHDT and CDR2 YYEEEE. The CDR3 covers 13 residues. V dropped 0 bases and J dropped 4 bases, with 8 bases sitting between them. CDR3 region: CASSLDRQYEQYV. CDR3 bases: TGTGCCAGCAGCTTGGACAGGCAATACGAGCAGTACGTC.

Only a few counts were recorded for this clonotype. The chain has TRBV20-1 and TRBJ2-2; 8 positions agree with TRBD2. Germline V CDR1 and CDR2: DFQATT, SNEGSKA (reference sequence). This CDR3 has 13 residues. Trimming took 5 bases from V and 8 from J; bases not matched to a gene: 7. CDR3 in DNA: TGCAGTGCTGCGGGGGGCGGGGTGGGGGAGCTGTTTTTT. This translates into CSAAGGGVGELFF.

By share of the sample, this clonotype is medium-sized. J is TRBJ2-7 and V is TRBV20-1; 7 bases match TRBD1. V trimming: 4 bases; J trimming: 4 bases; junction bases outside the gene matches: 16. The CDR3 runs to 16 residues. Germline V lookup: CDR1 DFQATT, CDR2 SNEGSKA (reference sequence). DNA of the CDR3: TGCAGTGCTATAGCCTCGAGGGGGCGATCGCCATACGAGCAGTACTTC. Its translation: CSAIASRGRSPYEQYF.

This clonotype was seen a few times. CDR3 residues: CSARDLVAGGYEQYF. The CDR3, as DNA: TGCAGTGCTAGAGATCTGGTAGCGGGAGGTTACGAGCAGTACTTC. The genes are TRBV20-1 and TRBJ2-7, with 10 positions matching TRBD2. The V gene end was trimmed by 0 bases and the J gene end by 4 bases; junction bases not matched to a gene: 6. This CDR3 contains 15 residues. Germline lookup yields CDR1 DFQATT and CDR2 SNEGSKA (reference sequence).